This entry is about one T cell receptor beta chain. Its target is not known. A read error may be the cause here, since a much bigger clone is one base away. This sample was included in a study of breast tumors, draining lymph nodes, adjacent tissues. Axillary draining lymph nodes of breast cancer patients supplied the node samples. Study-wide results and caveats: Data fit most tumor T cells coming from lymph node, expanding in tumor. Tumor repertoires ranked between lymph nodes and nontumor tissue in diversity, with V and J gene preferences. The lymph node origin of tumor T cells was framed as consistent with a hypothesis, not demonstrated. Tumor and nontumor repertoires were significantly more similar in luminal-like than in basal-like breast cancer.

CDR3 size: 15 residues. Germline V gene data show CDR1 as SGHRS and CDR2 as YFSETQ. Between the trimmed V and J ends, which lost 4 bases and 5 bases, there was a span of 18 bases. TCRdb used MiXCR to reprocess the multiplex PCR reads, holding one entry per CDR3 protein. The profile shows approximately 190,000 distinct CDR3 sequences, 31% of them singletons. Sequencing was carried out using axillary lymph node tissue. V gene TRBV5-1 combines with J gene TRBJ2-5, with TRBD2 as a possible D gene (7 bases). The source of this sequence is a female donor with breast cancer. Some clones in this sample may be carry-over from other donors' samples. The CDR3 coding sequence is TGCGCCAGCAGCCGGCTGTGGGGGGGCCACGAGACCCAGTACTTC. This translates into CASSRLWGGHETQYF.